The 3 T cell receptor beta chains reported below all come from one sample, sequenced in a study of identical twins. TCRdb itself ran the 5' RACE reads through MiXCR, one entry per CDR3 protein. The sample consists of 1.5 million or so distinct CDR3 sequences, about 31% of them appearing once. The sequencing sample was made of cord blood. Source of these receptors: a newborn girl in good health.

This clonotype was seen more than once but under ten times. The chain employs TRBV6-1 and TRBJ1-2; D is ambiguous. Trimming removed 1 base at V and 4 bases at J, with 7 bases between. Germline values: CDR1 MNHNS, CDR2 SASEGT. The CDR3 extends over 13 amino acids. The CDR3 DNA reads as TGTGCCAGCAGTGAAGAACGGGGCTATGGCTACACCTTC. This codes for CASSEERGYGYTF.

The chain is built from TRBV11-2 and TRBJ1-4; TRBD1 is a possible D gene (5 bases). Germline V gene lookup returns CDR1 SGHAT and CDR2 FQNNGV. The V end lost 5 bases, the J end lost 7 bases, and 14 bases lay between the germline ends. This CDR3 region has 14 residues. CDR3 DNA: TGTGCCAGCAGCGCCGGGACCAGGGCTGAAAAACTGTTTTTT. It encodes CASSAGTRAEKLFF.

The chain employs TRBV11-2 and TRBJ1-2, with TRBD1 matching 11 bases. The CDR3 is 14 amino acids. Germline CDR1 is SGHAT and CDR2 is FQNNGV. V shed 6 bases, J shed 8 bases, and the junction held 8 bases outside the gene matches. CDR3 amino acids: CASRDPGQGEGYTF. CDR3 bases: TGTGCCAGCAGGGATCCGGGACAGGGGGAAGGCTACACCTTC.